This TCR beta chain derives from a study of T cells after yellow fever vaccination. Study as a whole: Where fractions had low cell numbers, libraries were prepared from them with the SMART-Seq v4 Ultra Low Input RNA kit.

Of note for this clonotype: What it binds is not known.

Study conclusions and caveats: Some clonotypes were seen in both the CD4 and the CD8 compartments. These made up a small share and likely arose from convergent recombination. Subsequent to the booster, the majority of primary-vaccination clones reappeared (less than 97% CD4, approximately 90% CD8).

This CDR3 comprises 14 residues. The germline V gene has CDR1 MGHRA and CDR2 YSYEKL. J lost 3 bases, V lost 3 bases, and 3 bases had no gene match. The 5'RACE template-switching step produced TCR cDNA and added a universal primer site and UMIs. In TCRdb, the 5' RACE reads were re-called with MiXCR into one record per CDR3 protein. The sample has fewer than 450,000 distinct CDR3 sequences, roughly 8.6% seen once. This rearrangement joins TRBV4-1 to TRBJ2-7; 9 bases agree with TRBD1. The sample here was PBMCs, taken about 49 days after the first yellow fever vaccination. This receptor was identified in a man aged 18 to 30 who received the YFV17D yellow fever vaccine. The CDR3 DNA follows: TGCGCCAGCAGCCAGGACAGGGGAGGCTACGAGCAGTACGTC. This encodes CASSQDRGGYEQYV.